The 27 T cell receptor beta chains in this list originate from one sample, sequenced in a study of identical twins. TCRdb itself ran the 5' RACE reads through MiXCR, one entry per CDR3 protein. Among some 660,000 distinct CDR3 sequences listed, 8.6% were seen once. The same sample was also used in a study of yellow fever vaccine responses in identical twins.

The sample was PBMCs. These receptors came from a woman aged 18-29 years in good health.

In this sample, this clonotype turned up many times. The rearrangement links TRBV7-9 to TRBJ2-3, with D tentatively TRBD2 (6 bases). The germline V gene has CDR1 SEHNR and CDR2 FQNEAQ (reference sequence). V gave up 6 bases and J gave up 3 bases, with 16 bases separating them. The CDR3 contains 15 residues. Here the CDR3 reads CASSPSRRDTDTQYF. CDR3 nucleotides: TGTGCCAGCAGTCCCTCTAGGCGGGATACAGATACGCAGTATTTT.

The chain couples TRBV18 to TRBJ2-2, with 9 bases lining up with TRBD2. With 3 bases clipped from V and 6 bases from J, the junction kept 5 bases outside the gene matches. Germline V gene data show CDR1 as KGHSH and CDR2 as LQKENI. The CDR3 spans 15 residues. This CDR3 is CASSPTLAGPGELFF. The CDR3 DNA reads TGTGCCAGCTCACCGACACTAGCGGGTCCCGGGGAGCTGTTTTTT.

This clonotype occurred a few times. The chain carries TRBV25-1 and TRBJ1-1; D is unresolved. CDR1 is MGHDK and CDR2 is SYGVNS in the germline V gene. With 3 bases removed from V and 4 bases from J, the gap between germline ends came to 15 bases. The length of the CDR3 is 15 residues. DNA for the CDR3: TGTGCCAGCAGTGACCCACAGATACCTGCCACTGAAGCTTTCTTT. Translation: CASSDPQIPATEAFF.

This clonotype was observed many times. Here the CDR3 DNA reads TGTGCCATCACGGACAGGACTTTCTATGGCTACACCTTC. As protein: CAITDRTFYGYTF. V usage is TRBV10-3 and J usage is TRBJ1-2, with 7 bases matching TRBD1. The CDR3 spans 13 residues. Germline V gene data show CDR1 as ENHRY and CDR2 as SYGVKD. Trimming removed 7 bases from V and 4 bases from J; junction bases left unmatched: 6.

This clonotype has only a few counts. The chain couples TRBV7-9 to TRBJ2-3, with 9 bases aligning to TRBD2. The V gene's germline CDR1 is SEHNR and CDR2 FQNEAQ (reference sequence). Trimming at V came to 1 base and at J to 6 bases, leaving 5 bases not matched to a gene. The CDR3 totals 15 residues. Here the CDR3 reads CASSLETSGLDTQYF. Here the CDR3 DNA reads TGTGCCAGCAGCTTAGAAACTAGCGGGTTGGATACGCAGTATTTT.

This clonotype has only a few counts. The CDR3 coding sequence is TGCGCCAGCAGCCAAGATCAGGGACAGGGGGAGAACGAGCAGTACTTC. This encodes CASSQDQGQGENEQYF. The chain links TRBV4-3 to TRBJ2-7; TRBD1 matches 11 bases. Germline V CDR1 and CDR2: LGHNA, YSLEER. The length of the CDR3 is 16 residues. V was pared by 0 bases and J by 5 bases, with 6 bases of the junction left unmatched.

This clonotype was seen a few times. The CDR3 loop reads CASSPFGTGNTEAFF. In DNA form, the CDR3 reads TGTGCCAGCAGTCCATTCGGGACAGGGAACACTGAAGCTTTCTTT. The V gene is TRBV27, the J gene TRBJ1-1, with TRBD1 identical over 8 bases. The CDR3 is 15 residues long. V lost 5 bases and J lost 1; bases outside the gene matches: 6. Germline CDR1 MNHEY, CDR2 SMNVEV (reference sequence).

This clonotype came up many times. The chain joins TRBV29-1 to TRBJ1-1; a weak D match, TRBD1 (5 bases). The germline V and J ends were trimmed by 5 bases and 3 bases, with 13 bases remaining between them. The CDR3 is 13 amino acids. Germline CDR1 is SQVTM and CDR2 is ANQGSEA. The CDR3 bases are TGCAGCGTTACCCGGGACTTCGACACTGAAGCTTTCTTT. Its protein product is CSVTRDFDTEAFF.

The chain employs TRBV4-1 and TRBJ2-5, with 10 bases fitting TRBD2. The CDR3 spans 18 residues. Germline CDR1 is MGHRA and CDR2 is YSYEKL. V trimming: 1 base; J trimming: 5 bases; junction bases outside the gene matches: 13. The CDR3 loop is CASSQGMQAGGVSETQYF. Written as DNA, the CDR3 is TGCGCCAGCAGCCAAGGTATGCAAGCGGGAGGGGTCTCGGAGACCCAGTACTTC.

This clonotype was detected only a few times. The chain carries TRBV2 and TRBJ1-6; D might be TRBD1 (6 bases). V lost 6 bases and J lost 3, with 15 bases in between. The CDR3 runs to 16 residues. Germline CDR1 SNHLY, CDR2 FYNNEI. The chain's CDR3 is CASSPSSTGYNSPLHF. Written as DNA, the CDR3 is TGTGCCAGCAGCCCTAGTTCGACAGGCTATAATTCACCCCTCCACTTT.

The chain combines TRBV3-1 with TRBJ2-5; 12 nucleotides match TRBD2. This CDR3 has 18 residues. Germline assignment: CDR1 LGHDT and CDR2 YNNKEL (reference sequence). The V gene end was trimmed by 0 bases and the J gene end by 5 bases; junction bases not matched to a gene: 10. Written as DNA, the CDR3 is TGTGCCAGCAGCCAAGATCCGGCTAGCGGGGGGGATGGGGAGACCCAGTACTTC. Its protein is CASSQDPASGGDGETQYF.

This clonotype was seen more than once but under ten times. At one end, the junction sequence differs from germline, possibly due to a read error. This chain connects TRBV6-2 or TRBV6-3 to TRBJ2-3; TRBD2 agrees at 10 bases. Germline loops: CDR1 MNHEY, CDR2 SVGEGT. CDR3 length: 18 residues. The CDR3 here is CASTYTPPGTSGTDTQYF. CDR3 DNA: TGTGCCAGCACTTACACACCTCCGGGGACTAGCGGCACAGATACGCAGTATTTT.

The chain combines TRBV6-5 with TRBJ2-7, with a possible D match to TRBD1 (6 bases). The V gene's germline CDR1 is MNHEY and CDR2 SVGAGI. The ends were cut back, 2 bases at V and 4 bases at J, with 15 bases in the middle. The CDR3 has 15 residues. The CDR3 DNA reads as TGTGCCAGCAGTTACGGACAGCCTAGAGGGTACGAGCAGTACTTC. Amino acid sequence: CASSYGQPRGYEQYF.

There are a few counts of this clonotype. The chain links TRBV19 to TRBJ2-3; 15 bases match TRBD2. This CDR3 contains 17 residues. Germline CDR1 is LNHDA and CDR2 is SQIVND (reference sequence). Trimming took 6 bases from V and 5 from J; bases not matched to a gene: 9. CDR3 DNA sequence: TGTGCCAGTAGGCAAGGGGGACTAGCGGGAGGCCGAGATACGCAGTATTTT. This sequence encodes CASRQGGLAGGRDTQYF.

There are many counts of this clonotype. V gene TRBV29-1 combines with J gene TRBJ2-7; 14 bases agree with TRBD2. Germline V gives CDR1 SQVTM, CDR2 ANQGSEA. The CDR3 has 15 residues. With V trimmed by 5 bases and J by 4 bases, 7 bases remained unmatched. The CDR3 nucleotides are TGCAGCGTTTCAGGGACTAGCGGGAGTCTGTACGAGCAGTACTTC. Translated: CSVSGTSGSLYEQYF.

This chain links TRBV29-1 with TRBJ2-5, with 12 bases identical to TRBD2. V lost 3 bases and J lost 4; bases outside the gene matches: 3. This CDR3 spans 14 amino acids. Germline CDR1 reads SQVTM; CDR2 reads ANQGSEA. CDR3 amino acids: CSVDLAGGRETQYF. DNA for the CDR3: TGCAGCGTTGACCTAGCGGGAGGGCGAGAGACCCAGTACTTC.

The chain uses TRBV7-2 and TRBJ2-1; D perhaps matches TRBD2 (6 bases). The CDR3 loop spans 17 amino acids. Per the germline V gene, CDR1 is SGHTA and CDR2 is FQGNSA. V was trimmed by 4 bases and J by 4 bases, leaving 20 bases between them. This chain's CDR3 is CASSSPGIAATYNEQFF. CDR3 coding DNA: TGTGCCAGCAGCTCCCCGGGGATAGCGGCCACTTACAATGAGCAGTTCTTC.

This clonotype was seen a handful of times. The chain joins TRBV11-1 to TRBJ1-2; 7 nucleotides match TRBD1. J lost 3 bases, V lost 5 bases, and 18 bases had no gene match. The CDR3 extends over 18 amino acids. Germline V gene sequence: CDR1 SGHAT, CDR2 FQDESV (reference sequence). The CDR3 nucleotides read TGTGCCAGCAGCCCACGCGCCATTGAGAGGGGGCAGGACTATGGCTACACCTTC. It is translated as CASSPRAIERGQDYGYTF.

V usage is TRBV7-9 and J usage is TRBJ1-6, with D perhaps matching TRBD1 (5 bases). The germline V and J ends were trimmed by 1 base and 0 bases, with 10 bases remaining between them. This CDR3 has 17 amino acids. Per the germline V gene, CDR1 is SEHNR and CDR2 is FQNEAQ (reference sequence). Here the CDR3 reads CASSLGGGGSYNSPLHF. CDR3 DNA: TGTGCCAGCAGCTTAGGTGGGGGAGGCTCCTATAATTCACCCCTCCACTTT.

V is TRBV27 and J is TRBJ2-7; 8 nucleotides agree with TRBD2. The V and J ends lost 4 bases and 2 bases, in that order; junction bases with no gene match: 7. The CDR3 runs to 15 residues. From germline, CDR1 is MNHEY and CDR2 SMNVEV (reference sequence). The CDR3 DNA sequence: TGTGCCAGCAGTTCCCCTGGACTAGCACCCTACGAGCAGTACTTC. This gives the protein CASSSPGLAPYEQYF.

This chain joins TRBV5-4 and TRBJ2-7; the match to TRBD1 covers 8 bases. The CDR3 is 13 residues long. V shed 4 bases and J 7 bases; nucleotides not matched to a gene: 7. CDR1 and CDR2 (germline): SGHNT, YYREEE (reference sequence). The CDR3 sequence: CASSRDRMNEQYF. CDR3 sequence (DNA): TGTGCCAGCAGCAGGGACAGGATGAATGAGCAGTACTTC.

This clonotype was found a few times. The V and J genes are TRBV11-2 and TRBJ2-3; the match to TRBD2 covers 10 bases. This CDR3 has 16 amino acids. CDR1 and CDR2 from the germline V gene are SGHAT and FQNNGV. Trimming took 5 bases from V and 0 from J; bases not matched to a gene: 5. The CDR3 here is CASSLLTSGSTDTQYF. The CDR3 region has the DNA TGTGCCAGCAGCCTCCTGACTAGCGGGAGCACAGATACGCAGTATTTT.

This clonotype was found a few times. This rearrangement joins TRBV28 to TRBJ2-3; 11 positions match TRBD2. V lost 5 bases, J lost 4 bases, and 8 bases stayed unmatched. Germline V gene lookup returns CDR1 MDHEN and CDR2 SYDVKM. This CDR3 spans 16 amino acids. The CDR3 here is CASSIPTSGKADTQYF. The CDR3 coding sequence is TGTGCCAGCAGTATCCCGACTAGCGGGAAGGCAGATACGCAGTATTTT. The full variable domain, in which reference TRBV28 and TRBJ2-3 provide the parts outside the CDR3, is DVKVTQSSRYLVKRTGEKVFLECVQDMDHENMFWYRQDPGLGLRLIYFSYDVKMKEKGDIPEGYSVSREKKERFSLILESASTNQTSMYLCASSIPTSGKADTQYFGPGTRLTVL.

This clonotype was counted between two and nine times. The V gene is TRBV25-1, the J gene TRBJ1-1, with D possibly TRBD1 on 5 matching bases. CDR1 is MGHDK, CDR2 SYGVNS, per germline. Trimming left V 2 bases short and J 10 bases short, with 14 bases between. The CDR3 runs 13 residues. The CDR3 loop reads CASSEGASRGAFF. The CDR3 coding sequence is TGTGCCAGCAGTGAAGGGGCTTCGAGGGGAGCTTTCTTT.

The V call is TRBV5-1, the J call TRBJ2-1; TRBD2 aligns across 9 bases. The CDR3 extends over 15 amino acids. Germline CDR1 reads SGHRS; CDR2 reads YFSETQ. The junction had 9 bases not matched to a gene; V was cut back by 2 bases and J by 9 bases. The CDR3 region has the DNA TGCGCCAGCAGCTTTCGCGTAGCGGGAGAGGGTGAGCAGTTCTTC. It specifies CASSFRVAGEGEQFF.

Ten or more counts support this clonotype. The chain joins TRBV13 to TRBJ2-5; D ambiguous. CDR3 length: 12 residues. Germline V lookup: CDR1 PRHDT, CDR2 FYEKMQ (reference sequence). Trimming took off 8 bases at V and 1 base at J, with 8 bases between the two ends. Written as DNA, the CDR3 is TGTGCCAGCCAGGCAACCCAAGAGACCCAGTACTTC. This codes for CASQATQETQYF.

V usage is TRBV3-1 and J usage is TRBJ2-3; the D is unclear. This CDR3 is 15 amino acids long. Per the germline V gene, CDR1 is LGHDT and CDR2 is YNNKEL (reference sequence). V lost 0 bases and J lost 1, with 8 bases in between. CDR3 DNA: TGTGCCAGCAGCCAAGAGTTAGCCCGCACAGATACGCAGTATTTT. Translating gives CASSQELARTDTQYF.